These 14 T cell receptor beta chains share one sample of origin, sequenced in a study of neurological immune-mediated disorders. Time point noted: longitudinal time-point 1 (baseline). TCRdb redid the calling of the 5' RACE reads with MiXCR, one entry per CDR3 protein. The top ten hold 4.6% of the sample, which has roughly 75,000 distinct CDR3 sequences, roughly an eighth seen once. The sequencing sample was made of PBMCs. The receptors were gathered from a female donor with HTLV-1-associated myelopathy (HAM/TSP).

This clonotype was found many times. The rearrangement uses TRBV15 and TRBJ2-5; the D gene is possibly TRBD2 (6 bases). CDR3 length: 14 residues. Germline loops: CDR1 LNHNV, CDR2 YYDKDF (reference sequence). This CDR3 reads CATAAGTRLRTQYF. The CDR3 coding sequence is TGTGCTACCGCTGCCGGGACTCGATTACGGACCCAGTACTTC.

The rearrangement joins TRBV5-1 to TRBJ2-7; TRBD1 or TRBD2 may be the D gene (6 bases each). Trimming cost V 0 bases and J 0 bases, with 13 bases left between them. The CDR3 is 16 residues long. The germline CDR1 and CDR2 sequences are SGHRS and YFSETQ. The CDR3 reads CASSLAGAGFSYEQYF. The CDR3 DNA follows: TGCGCCAGCAGCTTGGCGGGGGCAGGGTTCTCCTACGAGCAGTACTTC.

This clonotype was seen many times. The V and J genes are TRBV5-1 and TRBJ2-1; 9 positions match TRBD1. CDR3 length: 14 amino acids. The germline gives CDR1 SGHRS, CDR2 YFSETQ. The V segment lost 5 bases and the J segment 4 bases; nucleotides outside the gene matches: 4. The CDR3 loop reads CASRGGTGYNEQFF. CDR3 sequence (DNA): TGCGCCAGCAGGGGGGGGACAGGGTACAATGAGCAGTTCTTC. Supplemented by reference TRBV5-1 and TRBJ2-1, the full variable domain reads KAGVTQTPRYLIKTRGQQVTLSCSPISGHRSVSWYQQTPGQGLQFLFEYFSETQRNKGNFPGRFSGRQFSNSRSEMNVSTLELGDSALYLCASRGGTGYNEQFFGPGTRLTVL.

On this clonotype itself: Its ends do not fully match the called genes, so a read error is possible. The chain carries TRBV5-1 and TRBJ2-7; D may be TRBD2 (6 bases). This CDR3 has 14 amino acids. The germline CDR1 and CDR2 sequences are SGHRS and YFSETQ. The CDR3 here is CSSRLVGDSYEQYF. For the CDR3, the DNA is TGCTCCAGCAGACTAGTTGGAGACTCCTACGAGCAGTACTTC.

This clonotype was counted at least ten times. V and J are TRBV28 and TRBJ2-7; the D gene is possibly TRBD1 (5 bases). Per germline, CDR1 MDHEN and CDR2 SYDVKM. The CDR3 length is 11 residues. Trimming took 7 bases from V and 4 from J, leaving 8 bases between them. CDR3 bases: TGTGCCAGCACCCAGGGTTACGAGCAGTACTTC. This gives the protein CASTQGYEQYF.

This clonotype has at least ten counts. This sequence joins TRBV20-1 and TRBJ1-6; TRBD1 matches at 7 bases. This CDR3 comprises 17 residues. The trim removed 5 bases at V and 4 bases at J, leaving 14 bases unmatched. Per the germline V gene, CDR1 is DFQATT and CDR2 is SNEGSKA (reference sequence). The CDR3 is CSARNLRQGVYNSPLHF. DNA for the CDR3: TGCAGTGCTCGAAACTTAAGACAGGGTGTATATAATTCACCCCTCCACTTT.

Ten or more counts support this clonotype. The chain recombines TRBV28 with TRBJ1-4, with no clear D. The CDR3 has 12 residues. Trimming shortened V by 5 bases and J by 5 bases, and 6 bases separated the two germline ends. CDR1 and CDR2 (germline): MDHEN, SYDVKM. CDR3 nucleotide sequence: TGTGCCAGCAGTCCCTACAATGAAAAACTGTTTTTT. Residues: CASSPYNEKLFF. Based on the CDR3 plus reference TRBV28 and TRBJ1-4, the full variable domain is DVKVTQSSRYLVKRTGEKVFLECVQDMDHENMFWYRQDPGLGLRLIYFSYDVKMKEKGDIPEGYSVSREKKERFSLILESASTNQTSMYLCASSPYNEKLFFGSGTQLSVL.

This clonotype was observed many times. This sequence joins TRBV27 and TRBJ1-6, with unresolved D. From germline, CDR1 is MNHEY and CDR2 SMNVEV (reference sequence). With 6 bases removed from V and 3 bases from J, the gap between germline ends came to 9 bases. The CDR3 spans 14 residues. The CDR3 here is CASRSENYNSPLHF. For the CDR3, the DNA is TGTGCCAGCAGGTCAGAGAACTATAATTCACCCCTCCACTTT.

Many counts were recorded for this clonotype. The J gene is TRBJ2-6, the V gene TRBV5-1; unclear D gene. The CDR3 extends over 17 amino acids. Trimming stripped 0 bases from V and 0 bases from J, with 10 bases between. In germline, CDR1 is SGHRS, CDR2 YFSETQ. The chain's CDR3 is CASSLVSLISGANVLTF. DNA for the CDR3: TGCGCCAGCAGCTTGGTTAGCCTGATCTCTGGGGCCAACGTCCTGACTTTC.

The gene calls are TRBV9 and TRBJ2-2; 9 nucleotides agree with TRBD1. In germline, CDR1 is SGDLS, CDR2 YYNGEE. Trimming took 0 bases from V and 5 from J; bases not matched to a gene: 2. The CDR3 length is 15 residues. The CDR3 DNA sequence: TGTGCCAGCAGCGTAGAGACAGGGGGGACCGGGGAGCTGTTTTTT. Amino acids: CASSVETGGTGELFF.

This clonotype was seen repeatedly, ten times or more. CDR3 in amino acids: CASLRGGEADTQYF. The DNA for the CDR3 is TGCGCCTCCCTCCGGGGGGGGGAAGCAGATACGCAGTATTTT. This rearrangement joins TRBV5-1 to TRBJ2-3; 8 bases fit TRBD2. Germline V CDR1 and CDR2: SGHRS, YFSETQ. The CDR3 is 14 residues long. Losses at the gene ends were 10 bases for V and 4 bases for J; bases not matched to a gene: 11.

Ten or more counts support this clonotype. At one of its ends the junction is not consistent with the germline gene, which may arise from a read error. This chain joins TRBV2 and TRBJ2-1; 13 bases are shared with TRBD2. Germline V CDR1 and CDR2: SNHLY, FYNNEI. There are 15 residues in the CDR3. The CDR3 loop is CASSETSGGYSEQFF. CDR3 DNA: TGTGCCAGCAGTGAGACTAGCGGGGGGTACAGTGAGCAGTTCTTC.

This clonotype was observed at least ten times. The V gene is TRBV5-1, the J gene TRBJ1-6, with no clear D. The CDR3 is 15 residues long. Germline assignment: CDR1 SGHRS and CDR2 YFSETQ. V dropped 2 bases and J dropped 9 bases, with 15 bases sitting between them. The CDR3 spells CASSLGRPEGSPLHF. The CDR3 DNA is TGCGCCAGCAGCTTAGGACGGCCCGAGGGTTCACCCCTCCACTTT.

In this sample, this clonotype turned up many times. The V and J genes are TRBV11-3 and TRBJ2-2, with D perhaps TRBD2 (5 bases). CDR1 and CDR2 from the germline V gene are SGHNT and YENEEA. Trimming pared 8 bases from V and 0 bases from J, leaving 13 bases between. The CDR3 runs to 15 residues. CDR3 in amino acids: CASSPRASNTGELFF. The DNA for the CDR3 is TGTGCCAGCTCTCCGAGGGCCTCGAACACCGGGGAGCTGTTTTTT.